These T cell receptor beta chains were read from a single sample in a study of blood T cell repertoires in COVID-19. The data were produced by immunoSEQ multiplex PCR, yet TCRdb's version contains in-frame clones alone and is incomplete. Here the sample spans 190,000 or so clones, around nine tenths being singletons. Sequences were obtained from peripheral blood. The receptors shown here come from a woman younger than 35 who had recovered from COVID-19. The CDR3 runs from the conserved cysteine through the conserved F or W. Fields, in order: D gene, clone size, J gene, V gene, CDR3 DNA, CDR3 protein. The D gene is left open where the match is weak. For some rows the clone size is stated as once, few or many, or as a class when expanded; others skip it.

NA	NA	TRBJ1-5	TRBV3-1/TRBV3-2	TGTGCCAGCAGCCCGCCAGGTCTAAATAGCAATCAGCCCCAGCATTTT	CASSPPGLNSNQPQHF
NA	NA	TRBJ2-2	TRBV7-6	TGTGCCAGCAGCTTAACGGGGCTGTTTTTT	CASSLTGLFF
NA	NA	TRBJ2-1	TRBV29-1	TGCAGCGTTGAACCGGGAATAGACAATGAGCAGTTCTTC	CSVEPGIDNEQFF
TRBD2	few	TRBJ2-7	TRBV10-3	TGTGCCATTAGCGGGGAGTCCTACGAGCAGTACTTC	CAISGESYEQYF
TRBD2	NA	TRBJ2-1	TRBV5-1	TGCGCCAGCAGCGAGCGGGAGAATGAGCAGTTCTTC	CASSERENEQFF
TRBD2	NA	TRBJ2-2	TRBV24-1	TGTGCCACCAGTGGTGGGAGGGCCAACACCGGGGAGCTGTTTTTT	CATSGGRANTGELFF
TRBD1	NA	TRBJ2-7	TRBV25-1	TGTGCCAGCGGAATCAGGGGGTCCTACGAGCAGTACTTC	CASGIRGSYEQYF
TRBD2	once	TRBJ2-2	TRBV27	TGTGCCAGCAGGCTAGCGGGGGGAGGCCGGGAGCTGTTTTTT	CASRLAGGGRELFF
NA	NA	TRBJ1-3	TRBV18	TGTGCCAGCTCACCAAAGTCCGGGAGGGCAGGAAACACCATATATTTT	CASSPKSGRAGNTIYF
TRBD2	NA	TRBJ2-3	TRBV19	TGTGCCAGTACCAAGACTAGCGGAATCACAGATACGCAGTATTTT	CASTKTSGITDTQYF
NA	NA	TRBJ1-5	TRBV2	TGTGCCAGCAGTGAAGCGCGGGGACTATATAGCAATCAGCCCCAGCATTTT	CASSEARGLYSNQPQHF
NA	NA	TRBJ2-1	TRBV11-2	TGTGCCAGCAGCCCGACGAGGAGCTCCTACAATGAGCAGTTCTTC	CASSPTRSSYNEQFF
NA	few	TRBJ2-1	TRBV4-1	TGCGCCAGCAGCCAAGAGGGACTGTCAAACAATGAGCAGTTCTTC	CASSQEGLSNNEQFF
TRBD1	NA	TRBJ1-2	TRBV6-4	TGTGCCAGCGCTAAAAAGGGGACAGGGGGCGGTTACTATGGCTACACCTTC	CASAKKGTGGGYYGYTF
NA	NA	TRBJ1-5	TRBV7-9	TGTGCCAGCAGCTCACGACAGACCAATCAGCCCCAGCATTTT	CASSSRQTNQPQHF
TRBD1	NA	TRBJ1-2	TRBV18	TGTGCCAGCTCACAACAGAGGCAGGGGGACTATGGCTACACCTTC	CASSQQRQGDYGYTF
NA	NA	TRBJ2-2	TRBV6-6	TGTGCCAGCAGTTCCAAGACAGGCTACACCGGGGAGCTGTTTTTT	CASSSKTGYTGELFF
TRBD2	NA	TRBJ2-2	TRBV11-2	TGTGCCAGCAGCTTAGGACTAGCGGGACGTACCGGGGAGCTGTTTTTT	CASSLGLAGRTGELFF
TRBD2	NA	TRBJ2-5	TRBV9	TGTGCCAGCAGCCCGCGACTAGCGGGAGTAGGAGAGACCCAGTACTTC	CASSPRLAGVGETQYF
TRBD1	NA	TRBJ1-3	TRBV2	TGTGCCAGCAGGAGATCCCCACTGAGGGGGCTCTCTGGAAACACCATATATTTT	CASRRSPLRGLSGNTIYF
NA	NA	TRBJ2-4	TRBV7-2	TGTGCCAGCAGCCCGGGGTTTGGGACTTTTAACATTCAGTACTTC	CASSPGFGTFNIQYF
NA	NA	TRBJ2-3	TRBV5-1	TGCGCCAGCAGCTTGGTGGTAGCAGACACAGATACGCAGTATTTT	CASSLVVADTDTQYF
NA	NA	TRBJ1-5	TRBV4-3	TGCGCCAGCAGCCAAGATTATACAGGGAGCAATCAGCCCCAGCATTTT	CASSQDYTGSNQPQHF
NA	NA	TRBJ2-2	TRBV24-1	TGTGCCACCAGTGATTTGCAGTACAGGGCTGTTGCCGGGGAGCTGTTTTTT	CATSDLQYRAVAGELFF
NA	NA	TRBJ1-2	TRBV5-1	TGCGCCAGCAGCTTGGCGGCAGCGTTGATCTATGGCTACACCTTC	CASSLAAALIYGYTF
NA	NA	TRBJ2-1	TRBV27	TGTGCCAGCAGTAGGGGGATAGGCGAGCAGTTCTTC	CASSRGIGEQFF
NA	once	TRBJ2-1	TRBV11-2	TGTGCCAGCAGCCCTTACAATGAGCAGTTCTTC	CASSPYNEQFF
TRBD1	NA	TRBJ1-2	TRBV4-2	TGTGCCAGCAGCCCAGTAGGGGACAGAGCTAACTATGGCTACACCTTC	CASSPVGDRANYGYTF
NA	NA	TRBJ1-1	TRBV7-3	TGTGCCAGCAGCCCCGCGGGGCGCCCCCCGAACACTGAAGCTTTCTTT	CASSPAGRPPNTEAFF
TRBD1	once	TRBJ2-7	TRBV19	TGTGCCAGTAGTATTCTGGACAGGACCTACGAGCAGTACTTC	CASSILDRTYEQYF
NA	NA	TRBJ1-1	TRBV13	TGTGCCAGCAGCACTAGACCAGGGAGGGACACTGAAGCTTTCTTT	CASSTRPGRDTEAFF
NA	NA	TRBJ2-1	TRBV6-2/TRBV6-3	TGTGCCAGCAGTTACAGTCAGGGGAACAGTGAGCAGTTCTTC	CASSYSQGNSEQFF
NA	once	TRBJ2-3	TRBV5-1	TGCGCCAGCAGACCTGGACTATACACAGATACGCAGTATTTT	CASRPGLYTDTQYF
NA	few	TRBJ1-1	TRBV19	TGTGCCAGTAGAGATACGACAGGTAATTGGCTTGTGTCTGAAGCTTTCTTT	CASRDTTGNWLVSEAFF
NA	once	TRBJ1-2	TRBV27	TGTGCCAGCACCATAGGGGGTGCTACCAACTATGGCTACACCTTC	CASTIGGATNYGYTF
NA	NA	TRBJ2-1	TRBV21-1	TGTGCCAGCAGCTATTCTAAGCTAGCGGGAACTTCCAATGAGCAGTTCTTC	CASSYSKLAGTSNEQFF
NA	NA	TRBJ1-1	TRBV7-9	TGTGCCAGCAGCGGGATTAGGGGTGAAGCTTTCTTT	CASSGIRGEAFF
NA	NA	TRBJ1-2	TRBV30	TGTGCCTGGGCTCTCAGCGGGAGCTATGGCTACACCTTC	CAWALSGSYGYTF
NA	NA	TRBJ1-1	TRBV20-1	TGCAGTGCTAGATACACCACTGAAGCTTTCTTT	CSARYTTEAFF
NA	NA	TRBJ1-4	TRBV4-3	TGCGCCAGCAGCCCGGACGGGACAACTAATGAAAAACTGTTTTTT	CASSPDGTTNEKLFF
TRBD1	few	TRBJ2-7	TRBV24-1	TGTGCCACCAGTGATTCCCGGGACAGGTCGAAGGAGCAGTACTTC	CATSDSRDRSKEQYF
NA	NA	TRBJ1-1	TRBV9	TGTGCCAGCAGCGTAGCAGGGGAGACTGAAGCTTTCTTT	CASSVAGETEAFF
TRBD2	NA	TRBJ2-5	TRBV28	TGTGCCAGCAGTTTAGCTAGCGGGAGTTCTTCGTACTTC	CASSLASGSSSYF
TRBD1	many	TRBJ1-2	TRBV7-2	TGTGCCAGCAGCTTTACAGGGGTGGGGGACTATGGCTACACCTTC	CASSFTGVGDYGYTF
TRBD1	NA	TRBJ2-3	TRBV24-1	TGTGCCACCAGTGATTGGCAGGGGGCAACAGATACGCAGTATTTT	CATSDWQGATDTQYF